This TCR beta chain is drawn from a study of response to subunit inactivated influenza vaccine. Broader study findings: After each seasonal influenza vaccination, few new T cells are recruited, the authors suggested.

The CDR3 has 15 residues. Germline loops: CDR1 MNHEY, CDR2 SVGAGI. V lost 0 bases and J 5 bases, leaving 13 bases between the germline ends. With respect to this clonotype: The antigen is not known.

Using its own MiXCR run on the RT-PCR reads, TCRdb lists one record per CDR3 protein. In the table there are approximately 500,000 distinct CDR3 sequences, about 15% of which are singletons. Here the sequenced sample was PBMCs from blood, taken 11 to 12 days after vaccination. The genes are TRBV6-5 and TRBJ2-5; the D gene is possibly TRBD2 (6 bases). The TCR originated in a man aged 45-60 years who received an inactivated influenza vaccine. The CDR3 sequence is CASSYSGWGVETQYF. CDR3 in DNA: TGTGCCAGCAGTTACTCTGGATGGGGGGTTGAGACCCAGTACTTC.